The next 11 T cell receptor beta chains were all read from a single sample in a study of blood T cell repertoires in COVID-19. The table came from immunoSEQ multiplex PCR; TCRdb's copy has only in-frame clones and leaves some out. The sample holds 80,000 to 100,000 clones, less than 85% seen once. The sequenced sample was peripheral blood. Receptors originate from a man in his sixties or seventies with COVID-19, enrolled during active disease.

V is TRBV24-1 and J is TRBJ1-2; no clear D. In germline, CDR1 is KGHDR, CDR2 SFDVKD. The CDR3 sequence is 14 residues long. The V gene lost 1 base and the J gene lost 5 bases, with 10 bases spanning the gap. The CDR3 reads CATSDFNERYGYTF. CDR3 bases: TGTGCCACCAGTGATTTCAACGAGCGGTATGGCTACACCTTC.

V and J are TRBV10-1 and TRBJ2-7, with no clear D. The CDR3 spans 13 residues. Trimming shortened V by 4 bases and J by 2 bases, and 9 bases separated the two germline ends. Per the germline V gene, CDR1 is WNHNN and CDR2 is SYGVQD (reference sequence). CDR3 protein: CASSGGQTYEQYF. The CDR3 bases are TGCGCCAGCAGTGGTGGGCAGACCTACGAGCAGTACTTC.

V usage is TRBV4-1 and J usage is TRBJ1-6; no clear D. CDR3 size: 13 residues. The ends were cut back, 2 bases at V and 8 bases at J, with 7 bases in the middle. The germline gives CDR1 MGHRA, CDR2 YSYEKL. The CDR3 bases are TGCGCCAGCAGCCAACTAAGATATTCACCCCTCCACTTT. Amino acids: CASSQLRYSPLHF.

The gene calls are TRBV4-2 and TRBJ1-2; 8 nucleotides agree with TRBD1. This CDR3 region has 14 residues. The V segment lost 4 bases and the J segment 4 bases; nucleotides outside the gene matches: 5. Per germline, CDR1 LGHNA and CDR2 YNFKEQ. Here the CDR3 DNA reads TGTGCCAGCAGCCGGGGGGACAGGCCCTATGGCTACACCTTC. Its translation: CASSRGDRPYGYTF.

This clone came up once. V is TRBV11-2 and J is TRBJ2-5; 8 bases line up with TRBD1. Germline V gene sequence: CDR1 SGHAT, CDR2 FQNNGV. The length of the CDR3 is 13 residues. V lost 4 bases to trimming and J lost 5 bases; unmatched junction nucleotides: 3. CDR3 in amino acids: CASSSGGAETQYF. The CDR3 bases are TGTGCCAGCAGCTCAGGGGGCGCGGAGACCCAGTACTTC.

V gene TRBV27 combines with J gene TRBJ1-3; TRBD1 is a possible D gene (6 bases). Germline V gene sequence: CDR1 MNHEY, CDR2 SMNVEV (reference sequence). This CDR3 is 15 amino acids long. V was trimmed by 6 bases and J by 3 bases, leaving 15 bases between them. The CDR3 coding sequence is TGTGCCAGCAGGCCGGGGGGGCGCCTTGGAAACACCATATATTTT. Translated: CASRPGGRLGNTIYF.

The V call is TRBV9, the J call TRBJ2-1; a possible D gene is TRBD1 (5 bases). V lost 1 base and J 6 bases, leaving 17 bases between the germline ends. The CDR3 has 16 residues. The germline V gene encodes CDR1 SGDLS and CDR2 YYNGEE. CDR3 in DNA: TGTGCCAGCAGCGTAATAGCAGGGTTTCAAGGCAATGAGCAGTTCTTC. Translation: CASSVIAGFQGNEQFF.

The gene calls are TRBV29-1 and TRBJ1-3; no definite D call. The CDR3 runs 12 residues. Looked up from germline, CDR1 is SQVTM and CDR2 is ANQGSEA. The ends were cut back, 3 bases at V and 0 bases at J, with 3 bases in the middle. CDR3 loop: CSVDGSGNTIYF. The CDR3 coding sequence is TGCAGCGTTGACGGCTCTGGAAACACCATATATTTT.

The rearrangement links TRBV28 to TRBJ2-4; unclear D gene. The germline V gene has CDR1 MDHEN and CDR2 SYDVKM. The CDR3 covers 15 residues. V gave up 1 base and J gave up 7 bases, with 14 bases separating them. In nucleotides, the CDR3 is TGTGCCAGCAGTTTATCCCTGGGTCTGAGGAACATTCAGTACTTC. Translated, it gives CASSLSLGLRNIQYF. Drawing the rest from reference TRBV28 and TRBJ2-4, the complete variable domain is DVKVTQSSRYLVKRTGEKVFLECVQDMDHENMFWYRQDPGLGLRLIYFSYDVKMKEKGDIPEGYSVSREKKERFSLILESASTNQTSMYLCASSLSLGLRNIQYFGAGTRLSVL.

This chain links TRBV7-8 with TRBJ2-5; 8 nucleotides line up with TRBD2. CDR3 length: 14 amino acids. Germline assignment: CDR1 SGHVS and CDR2 FQNEAQ. Trimming at V came to 3 bases and at J to 5 bases, leaving 5 bases not matched to a gene. The CDR3 sequence: CASSLGLVFETQYF. The CDR3 DNA sequence: TGTGCCAGCAGCTTGGGACTAGTGTTCGAGACCCAGTACTTC.

This clone was counted many times. The chain employs TRBV7-2 and TRBJ2-1, with 14 bases fitting TRBD2. Trimming removed 4 bases from V and 9 bases from J; junction bases left unmatched: 2. Looked up from germline, CDR1 is SGHTA and CDR2 is FQGNSA. There are 14 residues in the CDR3. The CDR3 coding sequence is TGTGCCAGCAGCTCGGGACTAGCGGGAGTTGAGCAGTTCTTC. Its protein is CASSSGLAGVEQFF.